Included here is one TCR beta chain sequence, with context. No antigen is known for it. This entry comes from a study of T cells after yellow fever vaccination. Study-wide findings and caveats: From the bulk population, abundant clonotypes could contaminate and appear within FACS-sorted repertoires.

Germline V lookup: CDR1 SEHNR, CDR2 FQNEAQ (reference sequence). The CDR3 is 16 residues long. V lost 5 bases and J lost 3; bases outside the gene matches: 6. TCRdb redid the calling of the 5' RACE reads with MiXCR, one entry per CDR3 protein. The top ten hold approximately 23% of the sample, which has 250,000 to 400,000 distinct CDR3 sequences, about 4% seen once. The TCR sequence derives from a man between 18 and 29 years old who received the YFV17D yellow fever vaccine. This chain links TRBV7-9 with TRBJ2-5; 13 bases are shared with TRBD2. Material: PBMCs, obtained 5 days after the yellow fever booster vaccination. CDR3 nucleotide sequence: TGTGCCAGCAGCCAGATTGGGACTAGCGGGGAAGAGACCCAGTACTTC. It yields the protein CASSQIGTSGEETQYF.